These 14 T cell receptor beta chains were sequenced from one sample in a study of beta chain features in type 1 diabetes. General study points: Moderately but significantly shorter TCRB CDR3s were found in Type 1 diabetes patients in all four CD4+ subsets.

As every portion of the isolated RNA was reverse transcribed, the sequencing read expressed TCRB transcripts. Repertoires were generated with immunoSEQ multiplex PCR, while TCRdb's copy carries only in-frame clones and drops some. The table includes hundreds of thousands of clones, over 11% detected once. Antigen specificity for these receptors is unknown. The sample consisted of naive CD4+ T cells from blood. These receptors were obtained from a man aged 18-30 years with type 1 diabetes.

V and J are TRBV4-1 and TRBJ2-7; 10 bases fit TRBD2. This CDR3 comprises 15 residues. Germline CDR1 is MGHRA and CDR2 is YSYEKL. Trimming took 4 bases from V and 3 from J; bases not matched to a gene: 6. The CDR3 DNA follows: TGCGCCAGCAGCCGCGGACTAGCGGTTCTCTACGAGCAGTACTTC. Its protein is CASSRGLAVLYEQYF.

This clone was observed a handful of times. The rearrangement joins TRBV10-3 to TRBJ1-2; D is perhaps TRBD1 (6 bases). Germline values: CDR1 ENHRY, CDR2 SYGVKD. The length of the CDR3 is 17 residues. Trimming took off 0 bases at V and 5 bases at J, with 19 bases between the two ends. CDR3 in amino acids: CAISESAGTGTIYGYTF. CDR3 coding DNA: TGTGCCATCAGTGAGTCAGCTGGTACAGGGACCATATATGGCTACACCTTC.

This chain links TRBV5-6 with TRBJ2-4; D gene ambiguous. CDR1 is SGHDT, CDR2 YYEEEE, per germline. Trimming shortened V by 0 bases and J by 0 bases, and 4 bases separated the two germline ends. The CDR3 extends over 14 amino acids. The CDR3 loop reads CASSLVVAKNIQYF. CDR3 coding DNA: TGTGCCAGCAGCTTGGTGGTAGCCAAAAACATTCAGTACTTC.

This clone was counted between two and nine times. V is TRBV30 and J is TRBJ2-1; TRBD1 aligns across 7 bases. The V gene end was trimmed by 4 bases and the J gene end by 1 base; junction bases not matched to a gene: 4. The V gene's germline CDR1 is GTSNPN and CDR2 SVGIG (reference sequence). The CDR3 totals 14 residues. The CDR3 bases are TGTGCCTGGACCCAGGGGGTATCCTACAATGAGCAGTTCTTC. Protein product: CAWTQGVSYNEQFF.

The chain combines TRBV9 with TRBJ1-5, with D possibly TRBD1 on 5 matching bases. CDR3 length: 14 amino acids. Per germline, CDR1 SGDLS and CDR2 YYNGEE. Trimming pared 5 bases from V and 6 bases from J, leaving 15 bases between. The CDR3 reads CASSKNPGSQPQHF. CDR3 DNA: TGTGCCAGCAGTAAAAACCCAGGGTCTCAGCCCCAGCATTTT.

This clone was counted between two and nine times. V usage is TRBV10-3 and J usage is TRBJ2-5, with 8 positions matching TRBD1. This CDR3 comprises 13 residues. V shed 4 bases, J shed 4 bases, and the junction held 2 bases outside the gene matches. Germline assignment: CDR1 ENHRY and CDR2 SYGVKD. CDR3 protein: CAISAGGGETQYF. CDR3 DNA sequence: TGTGCCATCAGTGCAGGGGGCGGAGAGACCCAGTACTTC.

This clone was seen only a few times. V is TRBV4-1 and J is TRBJ2-1; D gene uncertain. The V gene lost 4 bases and the J gene lost 13 bases, with 17 bases spanning the gap. The germline V gene has CDR1 MGHRA and CDR2 YSYEKL. The CDR3 spans 13 residues. Here the CDR3 reads CASSLLGFDGQFF. The CDR3 nucleotides read TGCGCCAGCAGCCTTTTGGGATTCGATGGACAGTTCTTC.

The chain employs TRBV14 and TRBJ2-7; 9 bases fit TRBD1. The CDR3 contains 14 residues. CDR1 is SGHDN and CDR2 is FVKESK in the germline V gene. V was clipped by 4 bases and J by 2 bases; unmatched bases: 3. The CDR3 sequence: CASSPRTGAYEQYF. DNA for the CDR3: TGTGCCAGCAGCCCGCGGACAGGGGCCTACGAGCAGTACTTC.

There are a few counts of this clone. This chain uses TRBV9 with TRBJ1-2; 10 bases are a match to TRBD1. This CDR3 comprises 18 residues. Trimming took 4 bases from V and 0 from J; bases not matched to a gene: 12. Germline V lookup: CDR1 SGDLS, CDR2 YYNGEE. The CDR3 sequence: CASSRPIPGQGTNYGYTF. The CDR3 DNA is TGTGCCAGCAGCCGCCCGATACCGGGACAGGGGACTAACTATGGCTACACCTTC.

In its sample, this clone was seen a few times. V and J are TRBV29-1 and TRBJ1-1; possible D gene TRBD1, 5 bases. The germline V gene has CDR1 SQVTM and CDR2 ANQGSEA. CDR3 length: 13 residues. The V end lost 6 bases, the J end lost 2 bases, and 13 bases lay between the germline ends. The CDR3 spells CSVLGTDNTEAFF. The CDR3 DNA sequence: TGCAGCGTCCTGGGGACGGACAACACTGAAGCTTTCTTT.

This clone was detected a few times. The chain uses TRBV12-5 and TRBJ2-3; 12 positions match TRBD2. J gave up 0 bases and V 6 bases, and 10 bases lay outside the gene matches. The germline V gene has CDR1 LGHNT and CDR2 FRNRAP. This CDR3 has 18 residues. For the CDR3, the DNA is TGTGCTAGTGGCCGCGGACTAGCGGGATTCCGTAGCACAGATACGCAGTATTTT. Protein product: CASGRGLAGFRSTDTQYF.

The sample holds a few counts of this clone. This chain links TRBV25-1 with TRBJ2-7, with TRBD1 as a possible D gene (6 bases). The CDR3 is made up of 15 amino acids. The germline CDR1 and CDR2 sequences are MGHDK and SYGVNS. With 5 bases removed from V and 0 bases from J, the gap between germline ends came to 14 bases. The chain's CDR3 is CASSKNRASSYEQYF. CDR3 nucleotide sequence: TGTGCCAGCAGTAAGAACAGGGCAAGCTCCTACGAGCAGTACTTC.

The chain couples TRBV7-2 to TRBJ2-6; 9 bases line up with TRBD1. Trimming cost V 5 bases and J 4 bases; bases outside gene matches: 9. CDR3 size: 17 residues. Germline lookup yields CDR1 SGHTA and CDR2 FQGNSA. CDR3 nucleotide sequence: TGTGCCAGCAGCCCCCGACGGACAGGGGACGGGGCCAACGTCCTGACTTTC. It translates to CASSPRRTGDGANVLTF. The whole variable domain, filled in from reference TRBV7-2 and TRBJ2-6, reads GAGVSQSPSNKVTEKGKDVELRCDPISGHTALYWYRQSLGQGLEFLIYFQGNSAPDKSGLPSDRFSAERTGGSVSTLTIQRTQQEDSAVYLCASSPRRTGDGANVLTFGAGSRLTVL.

The CDR3 DNA reads as TGCGCCAGCAGCCGTAAAAGCCTCGGGACCTCCACAGATACGCAGTATTTT. As protein: CASSRKSLGTSTDTQYF. The chain has TRBV5-1 and TRBJ2-3; D may be TRBD1 or TRBD2 (5 bases each). Germline CDR1 SGHRS, CDR2 YFSETQ. V was pared by 4 bases and J by 2 bases, with 20 bases between. The CDR3 length is 17 residues.